This entry concerns a single T cell receptor (beta chain). Its antigen remains unknown. This sample is part of a study of vaccination and CD4 T cells after COVID-19. Study as a whole: Researchers treated cells with overlapping spike peptides taken from SARS-CoV-2, HCoV-NL63, HCoV-OC43 and HCoV-229E.

The Oncomine TCR Beta short-read assay sequenced DNA from cultured CD4+ T cells. Researchers extracted genomic DNA from CD4+ T cells that had been cultured. TCRdb fed the PCR reads into MiXCR, producing one record per CDR3 protein. Here the sample spans some 14,000 distinct CDR3 sequences, roughly 60% being singletons. The germline V gene has CDR1 MNHEY and CDR2 SVGEGT. The CDR3 consists of 17 residues. The germline V and J ends were trimmed by 6 bases and 6 bases, with 26 bases remaining between them. Noted treatment: roughly 11-day PBMC culture with coronavirus spike peptide pools or control peptides (ViraFEST assay). Peptide-pool expansion of antigen-specific T cells preceded TCR sequencing in ViraFEST.

The TCR originated in a human donor who had recovered from COVID-19. The sample consisted of CD4+ T cells from blood, cultured in vitro. The chain has TRBV6-2 or TRBV6-3 and TRBJ1-2, with a weak D call TRBD1 (6 bases). CDR3 sequence (DNA): TGTGCCAGCAGGTCATTACCCGGGGGGGGCAGCGAGAATGGCTACACCTTC. This codes for CASRSLPGGGSENGYTF.